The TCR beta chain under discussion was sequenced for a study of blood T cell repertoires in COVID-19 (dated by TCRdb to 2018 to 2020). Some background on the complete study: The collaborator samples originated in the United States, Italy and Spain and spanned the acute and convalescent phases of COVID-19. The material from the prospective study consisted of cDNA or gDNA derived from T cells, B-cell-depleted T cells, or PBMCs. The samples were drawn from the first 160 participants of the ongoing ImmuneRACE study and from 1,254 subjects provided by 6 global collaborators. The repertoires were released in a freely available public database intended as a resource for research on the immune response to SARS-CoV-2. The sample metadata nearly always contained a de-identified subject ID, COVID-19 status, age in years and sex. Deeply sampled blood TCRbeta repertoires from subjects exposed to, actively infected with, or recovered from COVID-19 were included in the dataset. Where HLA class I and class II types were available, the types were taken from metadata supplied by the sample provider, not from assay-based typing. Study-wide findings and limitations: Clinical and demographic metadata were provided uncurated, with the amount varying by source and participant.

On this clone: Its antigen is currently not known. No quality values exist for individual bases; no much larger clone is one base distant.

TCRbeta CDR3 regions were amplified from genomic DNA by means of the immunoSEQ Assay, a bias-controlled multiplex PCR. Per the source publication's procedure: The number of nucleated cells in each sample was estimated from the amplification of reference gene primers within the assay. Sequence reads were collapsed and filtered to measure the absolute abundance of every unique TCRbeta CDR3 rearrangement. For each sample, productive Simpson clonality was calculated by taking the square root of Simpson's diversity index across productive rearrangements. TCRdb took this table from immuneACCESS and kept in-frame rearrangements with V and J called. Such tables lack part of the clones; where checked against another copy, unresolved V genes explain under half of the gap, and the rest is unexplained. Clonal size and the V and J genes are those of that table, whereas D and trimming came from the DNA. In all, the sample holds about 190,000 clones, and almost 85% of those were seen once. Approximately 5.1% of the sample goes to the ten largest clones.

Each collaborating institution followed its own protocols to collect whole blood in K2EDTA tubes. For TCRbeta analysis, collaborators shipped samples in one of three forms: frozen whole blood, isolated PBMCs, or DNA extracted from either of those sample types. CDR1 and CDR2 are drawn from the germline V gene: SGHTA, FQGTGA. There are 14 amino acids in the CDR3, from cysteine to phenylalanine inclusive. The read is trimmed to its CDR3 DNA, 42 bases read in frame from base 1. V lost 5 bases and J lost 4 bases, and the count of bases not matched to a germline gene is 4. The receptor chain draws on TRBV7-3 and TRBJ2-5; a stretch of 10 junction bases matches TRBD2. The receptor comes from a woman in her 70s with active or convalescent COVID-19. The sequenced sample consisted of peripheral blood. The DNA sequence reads TGTGCCAGCAGCCCCCGGACTAGCGGAGAGACCCAGTACTTC. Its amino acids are CASSPRTSGETQYF.